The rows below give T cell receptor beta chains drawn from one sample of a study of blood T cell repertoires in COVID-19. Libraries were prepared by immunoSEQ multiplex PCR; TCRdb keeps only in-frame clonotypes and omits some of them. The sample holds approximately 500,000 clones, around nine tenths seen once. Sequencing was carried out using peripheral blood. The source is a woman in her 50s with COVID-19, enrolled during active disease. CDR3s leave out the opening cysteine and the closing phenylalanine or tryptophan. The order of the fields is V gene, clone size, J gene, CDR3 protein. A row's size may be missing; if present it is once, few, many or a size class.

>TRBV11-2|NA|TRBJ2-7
ASSLEGTAAYEQY
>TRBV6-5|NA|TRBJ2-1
ASSREKGSYNEQF
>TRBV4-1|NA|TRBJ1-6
ASSQVNNILGSSPLH
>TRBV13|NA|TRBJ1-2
ASSFSRAAGYT
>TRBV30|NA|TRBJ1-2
AWSGDRGPVYGYT
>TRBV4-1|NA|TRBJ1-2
ASSQPSGGGGYT
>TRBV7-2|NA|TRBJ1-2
ASTPAGMVYGYT
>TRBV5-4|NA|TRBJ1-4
ASSLSSGRGNEKLF
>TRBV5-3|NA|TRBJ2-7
ARSLEWTGQRGPYEQY
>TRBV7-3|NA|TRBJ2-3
ASSLASGPSTDTQY
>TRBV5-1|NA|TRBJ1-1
ASSPREQGGAEAF
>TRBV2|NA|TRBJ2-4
ASRIRVSKNIQY
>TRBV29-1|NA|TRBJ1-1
SVTRWGRVGTEAF
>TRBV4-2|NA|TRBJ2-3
ASSQDRAGGLTDTQY
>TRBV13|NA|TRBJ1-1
ASSFRGEAF
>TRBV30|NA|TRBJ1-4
AWNDRGPEKLF
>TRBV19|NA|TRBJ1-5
ASTGGSQPQH
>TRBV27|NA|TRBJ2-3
ASSPLAGGFKDTQY
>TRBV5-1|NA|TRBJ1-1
ASSFRGGSTEAF
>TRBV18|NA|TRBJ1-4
ASSRTGGSPEKLF
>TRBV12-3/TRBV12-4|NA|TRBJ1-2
ASSLGQNYGYT
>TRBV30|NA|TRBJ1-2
AWRALGGGYT
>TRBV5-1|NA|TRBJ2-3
ASKTSGGDTQY
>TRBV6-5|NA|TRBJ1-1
ASGGDRAEAF
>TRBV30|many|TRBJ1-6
AWRDGQANSPLH
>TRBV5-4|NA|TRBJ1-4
ASSFNNEKLF
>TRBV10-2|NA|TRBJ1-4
ASSGDRGVTNEKLF
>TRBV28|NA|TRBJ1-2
ASTIQGIGGYT
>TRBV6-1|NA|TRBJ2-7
ASSEVGRVDEQY
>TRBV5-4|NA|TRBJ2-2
ASSLTGGNTGELF
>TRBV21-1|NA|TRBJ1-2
ASSSRNRRYGYT
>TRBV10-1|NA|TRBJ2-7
ASSESSGTYEQY
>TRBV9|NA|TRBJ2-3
ASSVGLAGGLADTQY
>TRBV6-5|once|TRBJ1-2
ASSSTGGGGYT
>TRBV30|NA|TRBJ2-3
AWSVGGEVTDTQY
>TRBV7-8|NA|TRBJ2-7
ASSLLAGGRDEQY
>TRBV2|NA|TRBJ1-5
ASSVGGNQPQH
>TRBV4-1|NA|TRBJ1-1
ASRRETVNTEAF
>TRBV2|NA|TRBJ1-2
ASTRRSYGYT
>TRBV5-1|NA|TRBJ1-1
ASSQGPTGTNTEAF
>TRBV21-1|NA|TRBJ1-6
ASSKPPRRGRNSPLH
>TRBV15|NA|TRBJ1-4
ATSRDPLLPNEKLF
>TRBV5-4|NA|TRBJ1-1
ASSSDRGWSEAF
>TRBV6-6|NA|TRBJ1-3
ASSKGGAGNTIY
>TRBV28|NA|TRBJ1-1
ASYGPGQNTEAF
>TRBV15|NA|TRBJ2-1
ATGTGGVREQF
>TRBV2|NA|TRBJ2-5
ASSEGGAGETQY
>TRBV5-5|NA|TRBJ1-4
ASSRLEANNEKLF
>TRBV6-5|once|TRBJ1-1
ASSYRNTEAF
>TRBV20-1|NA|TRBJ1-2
SASRGRYGYT
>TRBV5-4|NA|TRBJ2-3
ASSLLLAGTDTQY
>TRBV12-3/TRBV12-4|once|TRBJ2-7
ASSWQGRSEQY
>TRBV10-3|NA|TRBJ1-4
ATRSEGGNEKLF
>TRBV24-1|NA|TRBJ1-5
ATSDRYSLQH
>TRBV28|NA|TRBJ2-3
ASSRTGLGDTQY